The rows below give T cell receptor beta chains drawn from one sample of a study of blood T cell repertoires in COVID-19. The repertoire was sequenced with immunoSEQ multiplex PCR; TCRdb's copy has only in-frame clones and lacks some. The data contain more than 250,000 clones, roughly 87% of them seen just once; the ten biggest clones take up approximately 0.7%. Specimen: peripheral blood. The receptors were gathered from a human donor in a cohort sampled during active COVID-19. CDR3s include the opening cysteine and the closing phenylalanine or tryptophan. D genes are given only for firm matches. Rows give clone size only sometimes, using once, few, many, or a class for an expanded clone.

v_call	d_call	clone_size	j_call	cdr3_aa	cdr3_nt
TRBV6-6	.	.	TRBJ2-6	CASTRSGANVLTF	TGTGCCAGTACAAGATCTGGGGCCAACGTCCTGACTTTC
TRBV24-1	TRBD1	.	TRBJ2-1	CATSDPHRGTADNEQFF	TGTGCCACCAGTGATCCCCACAGGGGAACGGCCGACAATGAGCAGTTCTTC
TRBV18	.	.	TRBJ1-1	CASSPDSGAKAFF	TGTGCCAGCTCACCTGACTCAGGGGCAAAGGCTTTCTTT
TRBV5-1	.	.	TRBJ1-5	CASSPGDRNQPQHF	TGCGCCAGCAGCCCCGGGGATAGGAATCAGCCCCAGCATTTT
TRBV13	TRBD2	.	TRBJ2-7	CASSSAGTSGRSSYEQYF	TGTGCCAGCAGCTCGGCCGGGACTAGCGGGAGGAGCTCCTACGAGCAGTACTTC
TRBV28	TRBD1	.	TRBJ2-7	CASSLSAGGSYEQYF	TGTGCCAGCAGTTTATCGGCAGGGGGATCCTACGAGCAGTACTTC
TRBV20-1	.	few	TRBJ2-7	CSASRQAHYEQYF	TGCAGTGCTAGTCGGCAGGCCCACTACGAGCAGTACTTC
TRBV9	TRBD2	.	TRBJ2-3	CASSMASGGRTDTQYF	TGTGCCAGCAGTATGGCTAGCGGGGGTCGCACAGATACGCAGTATTTT
TRBV2	TRBD1	.	TRBJ1-5	CASSADRGSNQPQHF	TGTGCCAGCAGTGCTGACAGGGGGAGCAATCAGCCCCAGCATTTT
TRBV7-6	TRBD1	.	TRBJ1-4	CASSPGTGNEKLFF	TGTGCCAGCAGCCCCGGGACAGGGAACGAAAAACTGTTTTTT
TRBV15	TRBD1	.	TRBJ1-2	CATSRGDREGYTF	TGTGCCACCAGCAGGGGGGACAGGGAGGGCTACACCTTC
TRBV3-1/TRBV3-2	.	.	TRBJ2-7	CASSQESGAMYEQYF	TGTGCCAGCAGCCAAGAATCAGGGGCCATGTACGAGCAGTACTTC
TRBV30	.	.	TRBJ1-2	CAWSKQEIGYTF	TGTGCCTGGAGTAAACAGGAGATTGGCTACACCTTC
TRBV9	TRBD2	.	TRBJ2-3	CASSPLAGGTDTQYF	TGTGCCAGCAGCCCCCTAGCGGGGGGCACAGATACGCAGTATTTT
TRBV7-9	TRBD1	.	TRBJ1-5	CASSLGGQGADQPQHF	TGTGCCAGCAGCTTAGGGGGACAGGGGGCAGATCAGCCCCAGCATTTT
TRBV28	TRBD1	.	TRBJ2-7	CASSFGVTGEGSYEQYF	TGTGCCAGCAGTTTTGGAGTGACAGGGGAAGGAAGCTACGAGCAGTACTTC
TRBV12-3/TRBV12-4	.	.	TRBJ2-1	CASSSLDEQFF	TGTGCCAGCAGTTCCCTAGATGAGCAGTTCTTC
TRBV7-2	TRBD2	.	TRBJ2-5	CASSWGAGGRETQYF	TGTGCCAGCAGCTGGGGTGCGGGAGGGCGAGAGACCCAGTACTTC
TRBV5-6	TRBD1	once	TRBJ1-2	CASSWGQGARNGYTF	TGTGCCAGCAGCTGGGGACAGGGGGCAAGGAATGGCTACACCTTC
TRBV7-3	.	.	TRBJ2-5	CASSLTPQGFMETQYF	TGTGCCAGCAGCTTAACGCCCCAGGGGTTTATGGAGACCCAGTACTTC
TRBV6-1	.	once	TRBJ1-1	CASSEVQGGTEAFF	TGTGCCAGCAGTGAGGTTCAGGGTGGCACTGAAGCTTTCTTT
TRBV30	TRBD1	.	TRBJ1-1	CAWTGGGGNTEAFF	TGTGCCTGGACAGGGGGCGGAGGGAACACTGAAGCTTTCTTT
TRBV14	TRBD2	.	TRBJ2-7	CASSHWTSGSYEQYF	TGTGCCAGCAGCCATTGGACTAGCGGAAGCTACGAGCAGTACTTC
TRBV9	.	.	TRBJ2-7	CASSGGHAPGYEQYF	TGTGCCAGCAGCGGGGGACATGCGCCTGGGTACGAGCAGTACTTC
TRBV4-2	TRBD2	.	TRBJ2-1	CASSLREREYVDEQFF	TGTGCCAGCAGCCTGCGGGAGCGGGAGTATGTCGATGAGCAGTTCTTC
TRBV15	TRBD2	.	TRBJ2-7	CATSRDTGGTYEQYF	TGTGCCACCAGCAGAGACACGGGGGGGACTTACGAGCAGTACTTC
TRBV5-4	.	.	TRBJ2-6	CASSLGGTGANVLTF	TGTGCCAGCAGCTTAGGAGGGACTGGGGCCAACGTCCTGACTTTC
TRBV30	.	.	TRBJ2-6	CAWSRQYGANVLTF	TGTGCCTGGAGTCGCCAGTATGGGGCCAACGTCCTGACTTTC
TRBV12-2	.	.	TRBJ2-1	CASRLRDRGRAEQFF	TGTGCAAGTCGCTTACGGGACAGGGGGCGGGCTGAGCAGTTCTTC
TRBV4-1	TRBD1	.	TRBJ1-2	CASSQVLDRGNYGYTF	TGCGCCAGCAGCCAAGTATTAGACAGGGGAAACTATGGCTACACCTTC
TRBV19	.	.	TRBJ1-1	CASIGGRLNTEAFF	TGTGCCAGTATAGGGGGACGGCTGAACACTGAAGCTTTCTTT
TRBV28	.	.	TRBJ1-6	CASSSGTVGNSPLHF	TGTGCCAGCAGTTCGGGAACCGTGGGGAATTCACCCCTCCACTTT
TRBV12-5	TRBD1	once	TRBJ1-5	CASGLAGGQNQPQHF	TGTGCTAGTGGTTTGGCAGGGGGCCAAAATCAGCCCCAGCATTTT
TRBV7-3	.	.	TRBJ1-1	CASSSIGIDQNTEAFF	TGTGCCAGCAGCTCTATCGGTATAGATCAGAACACTGAAGCTTTCTTT
TRBV5-1	TRBD1	.	TRBJ1-2	CASSLGQIYGYTF	TGCGCCAGCAGCCTGGGACAGATCTATGGCTACACCTTC
TRBV11-2	.	.	TRBJ1-2	CASRRSGNGYTF	TGTGCCAGCAGGAGGTCCGGTAATGGCTACACCTTC
TRBV6-1	TRBD1	.	TRBJ2-7	CASSELDRPPYEQYF	TGTGCCAGCAGTGAATTGGACAGGCCCCCCTACGAGCAGTACTTC
TRBV7-9	TRBD1	.	TRBJ1-5	CASSLATGVNQPQHF	TGTGCCAGCAGCTTAGCGACAGGGGTCAATCAGCCCCAGCATTTT
TRBV7-9	.	.	TRBJ1-2	CASSEPQGSYGYTF	TGTGCCAGCAGCGAACCGCAGGGCAGCTATGGCTACACCTTC
TRBV2	.	.	TRBJ2-7	CASSELAGSSYEQYF	TGTGCCAGCAGTGAATTGGCGGGCTCCTCCTACGAGCAGTACTTC
TRBV6-1	.	.	TRBJ2-5	CASSEWTDPMETQYF	TGTGCCAGCAGTGAATGGACAGACCCAATGGAGACCCAGTACTTC
TRBV19	.	.	TRBJ1-1	CASSPGKNTEAFF	TGTGCCAGTAGTCCAGGGAAGAACACTGAAGCTTTCTTT
TRBV6-5	TRBD1	.	TRBJ2-1	CASSYEGAIQIEQFF	TGTGCCAGCAGTTACGAGGGGGCCATACAGATTGAGCAGTTCTTC
TRBV5-1	TRBD2	.	TRBJ2-7	CASRPGLAGGSYEQYF	TGCGCCAGCAGGCCTGGACTAGCGGGAGGCTCCTACGAGCAGTACTTC
TRBV5-1	TRBD1	.	TRBJ1-2	CASSLDRGGYGYTF	TGCGCCAGCAGCTTGGACAGGGGAGGCTATGGCTACACCTTC
TRBV5-8	TRBD2	once	TRBJ2-5	CASSFARRGGKETQYF	TGTGCCAGCAGCTTCGCTCGGCGGGGGGGCAAAGAGACCCAGTACTTC